These T cell receptor beta chains were read from a single sample in a study of CD8 T cells in ankylosing spondylitis. TCRdb analysed the 5' RACE reads with MiXCR anew, one entry per CDR3 protein. The table lists hundreds of thousands of distinct CDR3 sequences, approximately 10% of them singletons. The sequenced sample consisted of blood, either unsorted or a sorted T cell fraction (not recorded which). The source of these receptors is a male donor with ankylosing spondylitis. Each CDR3 is given with its conserved first and last residue. D genes are given only for firm matches. Expanded clones are given a class, and other clones once, few, many or no size at all.

J gene	clone size	D gene	V gene	CDR3 protein	CDR3 DNA
TRBJ1-3	few	.	TRBV7-9	CASTPLLNSGNTIYF	TGTGCCAGCACCCCCTTGCTAAACTCTGGAAACACCATATATTTT
TRBJ2-1	.	.	TRBV29-1	CSVRENPYNEQFF	TGCAGCGTCCGGGAAAACCCCTACAATGAGCAGTTCTTC
TRBJ2-3	.	TRBD2	TRBV20-1	CSASPSGLAGASTWNTQYF	TGCAGTGCTAGCCCCTCCGGACTAGCGGGGGCCTCTACGTGGAATACGCAGTATTTT
TRBJ1-1	many	TRBD1	TRBV6-1	CASRRWTGDADTEAFF	TGTGCCAGCAGACGATGGACAGGGGATGCCGACACTGAAGCTTTCTTT
TRBJ2-3	few	.	TRBV6-2/TRBV6-3	CASTDSSGPDTQYF	TGTGCCAGCACCGACTCTTCCGGTCCAGATACGCAGTATTTT
TRBJ1-6	few	.	TRBV20-1	CSASPSGGSPLHF	TGCAGTGCTAGTCCCTCGGGGGGTTCACCCCTCCACTTT
TRBJ2-5	few	.	TRBV6-5	CASSLNVGHVLETQYF	TGTGCCAGCAGTTTAAATGTGGGACACGTCTTGGAGACCCAGTACTTC
TRBJ2-6	few	TRBD1	TRBV5-1	CASAPGQGKTGANVLTF	TGCGCCAGCGCCCCGGGACAGGGAAAAACTGGGGCCAACGTCCTGACTTTC
TRBJ2-3	.	.	TRBV20-1	CSARDDGPRTDTQYF	TGCAGTGCTAGAGATGACGGGCCCCGCACAGATACGCAGTATTTT
TRBJ1-2	many	.	TRBV5-1	CASRINPNYGYTF	TGCGCCAGCAGGATCAATCCTAACTATGGCTACACCTTC
TRBJ1-2	.	.	TRBV27	CASGLRAGGYTF	TGTGCCAGCGGCCTTAGGGCCGGGGGCTACACCTTC
TRBJ2-7	few	TRBD2	TRBV12-3/TRBV12-4	CASSLIAGVAEQYF	TGTGCCAGCAGTTTGATTGCGGGAGTCGCCGAGCAGTACTTC
TRBJ2-2	few	.	TRBV6-5	CASSLSRTNTGELFF	TGTGCCAGCAGTTTGTCAAGAACGAACACCGGGGAGCTGTTTTTT
TRBJ2-1	few	.	TRBV28	CASSPQGSGGEQFF	TGTGCCAGCAGTCCACAGGGATCCGGAGGCGAGCAGTTCTTC
TRBJ2-7	few	.	TRBV7-2	CASGGRLGEQYF	TGTGCCAGCGGCGGCAGGCTGGGGGAGCAGTACTTC
TRBJ1-2	few	.	TRBV20-1	CSAREGPGQTNYGYTF	TGCAGTGCTAGAGAGGGGCCCGGGCAGACTAACTATGGCTACACCTTC
TRBJ2-5	.	.	TRBV5-1	CASSLAEKETQYF	TGCGCCAGCAGCTTGGCCGAGAAAGAGACCCAGTACTTC
TRBJ2-7	.	.	TRBV4-3	CASSQSDDSYEQYF	TGCGCCAGCAGCCAAAGCGACGACAGCTACGAGCAGTACTTC
TRBJ2-5	few	TRBD2	TRBV29-1	CSAGLALQETQYF	TGCAGCGCAGGACTAGCGCTACAAGAGACCCAGTACTTC
TRBJ1-1	many	.	TRBV29-1	CSVLGQRAFF	TGCAGCGTCCTCGGACAGAGGGCTTTCTTT
TRBJ1-1	many	TRBD1	TRBV12-3/TRBV12-4	CASSTGTGGTEAFF	TGTGCCAGCAGTACGGGGACAGGGGGGACTGAAGCTTTCTTT
TRBJ1-2	few	TRBD1	TRBV20-1	CSATRDSDNYGYTF	TGCAGTGCTACCCGGGACAGCGACAACTATGGCTACACCTTC
TRBJ1-6	few	.	TRBV6-5	CASSWGVENSPLHF	TGTGCCAGCAGTTGGGGGGTAGAGAATTCACCCCTCCACTTT
TRBJ1-4	few	.	TRBV7-9	CASSSLPEKLFF	TGTGCCAGCAGCTCCCTTCCTGAAAAACTGTTTTTT
TRBJ1-2	many	.	TRBV27	CASSPKRQAGGGYTF	TGTGCCAGCAGTCCTAAGCGGCAGGCCGGAGGTGGCTACACCTTC
TRBJ2-7	.	.	TRBV25-1	CASSDHRTYEQYF	TGTGCCAGCAGTGACCACCGCACCTACGAGCAGTACTTC
TRBJ2-7	few	.	TRBV20-1	CSARGPWRTSYEQYF	TGCAGTGCTAGAGGACCCTGGAGGACCTCCTACGAGCAGTACTTC
TRBJ2-2	few	.	TRBV12-3/TRBV12-4	CASRLLGGSNTGELFF	TGTGCCAGCAGACTCCTGGGGGGTTCGAACACCGGGGAGCTGTTTTTT
TRBJ2-2	.	.	TRBV20-1	CSASVPNTGELFF	TGCAGTGCTAGCGTGCCGAACACCGGGGAGCTGTTTTTT
TRBJ2-2	few	.	TRBV5-6	CASSLGLSPSGELFF	TGTGCCAGCAGCTTAGGGCTCTCCCCCAGCGGGGAGCTGTTTTTT
TRBJ2-1	many	TRBD2	TRBV12-3/TRBV12-4	CASMRLAGYNEQFF	TGTGCCAGCATGCGACTAGCGGGCTACAATGAGCAGTTCTTC
TRBJ1-2	many	.	TRBV5-1	CASSSAGTGDGYTF	TGCGCCAGCAGCTCCGCTGGTACAGGCGATGGCTACACCTTC
TRBJ2-5	.	TRBD2	TRBV20-1	CSARGGRAETQYF	TGCAGTGCTAGAGGGGGGAGGGCCGAGACCCAGTACTTC
TRBJ2-7	.	TRBD1	TRBV20-1	CSARDRGRSYYEQYF	TGCAGTGCAAGGGACAGGGGGCGAAGTTACTACGAGCAGTACTTC
TRBJ1-6	few	.	TRBV10-2	CASRTQGSSPLHF	TGCGCCAGCAGAACCCAGGGAAGTTCACCCCTCCACTTT
TRBJ1-2	few	.	TRBV20-1	CSARDPHRSGYTF	TGCAGTGCTAGAGATCCTCACAGGAGCGGCTACACCTTC
TRBJ2-1	.	.	TRBV6-2/TRBV6-3	CASSLVAYNEQFF	TGTGCCAGCAGCCTTGTAGCGTACAATGAGCAGTTCTTC
TRBJ2-1	.	.	TRBV6-5	CASSYGTSAEQFF	TGTGCCAGCAGTTATGGGACTTCGGCTGAGCAGTTCTTC
TRBJ1-2	few	TRBD1	TRBV6-1	CASRRGQVYGYTF	TGTGCCAGCAGGAGGGGACAGGTATATGGCTACACCTTC
TRBJ1-5	few	.	TRBV28	CASSFGQGWNQPQHF	TGTGCCAGCAGTTTTGGGCAGGGGTGGAATCAGCCCCAGCATTTT
TRBJ2-3	.	.	TRBV5-1	CASSFGRVTDTQYF	TGCGCCAGCAGCTTCGGCAGGGTCACAGATACGCAGTATTTT
TRBJ2-3	.	.	TRBV4-3	CASSQDDLAADTQYF	TGCGCCAGCAGCCAAGATGACCTAGCTGCAGATACGCAGTATTTT
TRBJ1-1	.	.	TRBV4-2	CASSPLQVLNTEAFF	TGTGCCAGCAGCCCATTACAGGTTTTGAACACTGAAGCTTTCTTT
TRBJ2-4	.	TRBD1	TRBV11-2	CASSSTTGRGPGGNIQYF	TGTGCCAGCAGCTCTACAACCGGAAGGGGGCCGGGTGGAAACATTCAGTACTTC
TRBJ1-1	.	.	TRBV11-2	CASSFETGTEAFF	TGTGCCAGCAGCTTCGAAACAGGCACTGAAGCTTTCTTT
TRBJ2-3	many	.	TRBV20-1	CSARSPGTDTQYF	TGCAGTGCTAGATCCCCAGGCACAGATACGCAGTATTTT
TRBJ1-1	.	.	TRBV20-1	CSGNRRVNTEAFF	TGCAGCGGTAACAGGCGGGTGAACACTGAAGCTTTCTTT
TRBJ1-1	few	.	TRBV20-1	CSASPTGLNTEAFF	TGCAGTGCTAGCCCGACAGGACTGAACACTGAAGCTTTCTTT
TRBJ1-4	once	.	TRBV20-1	CSASDLEGTNEKLFF	TGCAGTGCTAGTGATTTGGAGGGGACTAATGAAAAACTGTTTTTT
TRBJ2-7	.	.	TRBV21-1	CASSGRDRETSGSSHEQYF	TGTGCCAGCAGCGGACGGGACAGGGAGACTAGCGGGAGTTCCCACGAGCAGTACTTC
TRBJ1-1	few	TRBD1	TRBV27	CASCQQGAGTEAFF	TGTGCCAGCTGCCAACAGGGGGCCGGCACTGAAGCTTTCTTT
TRBJ2-1	few	.	TRBV7-2	CASSSYLLPYNEQFF	TGTGCCAGCAGCTCGTACCTACTTCCCTACAATGAGCAGTTCTTC
TRBJ2-6	.	.	TRBV6-4	CASSDFSGANVLTF	TGTGCCAGCAGTGACTTCTCTGGGGCCAACGTCCTGACTTTC
TRBJ2-7	few	TRBD1	TRBV28	CASSFSGQIIYEQYF	TGTGCCAGCAGTTTTTCGGGACAGATAATCTACGAGCAGTACTTC
TRBJ2-7	.	TRBD2	TRBV29-1	CSVEILAGEEQYF	TGCAGCGTTGAAATACTAGCGGGAGAAGAGCAGTACTTC